Sequencing of this T cell receptor (beta chain) was carried out in a study of T cells in localized non-small cell lung cancer. Here immunoSEQ multiplex PCR was the method, and the copy in TCRdb shows in-frame clones only, minus some. The sample lists around 4,400 clones, 30% to 40% occurring once. This TCR was sampled from a man aged 40-75 years with stage II squamous cell lung carcinoma. The sequences come from lung tumor tissue, collected before any cancer treatment.

The CDR3 protein is CASSGRASSGRGWTDTQYF. The CDR3 nucleotides read TGTGCCAGCAGTGGCCGGGCCTCTAGCGGGAGAGGATGGACAGATACGCAGTATTTT. The chain is built from TRBV11-3 and TRBJ2-3; 10 positions agree with TRBD2. Per germline, CDR1 SGHNT and CDR2 YENEEA. J was trimmed by 3 bases and V by 6 bases; bases with no gene match: 18. CDR3 length equals 19 residues.